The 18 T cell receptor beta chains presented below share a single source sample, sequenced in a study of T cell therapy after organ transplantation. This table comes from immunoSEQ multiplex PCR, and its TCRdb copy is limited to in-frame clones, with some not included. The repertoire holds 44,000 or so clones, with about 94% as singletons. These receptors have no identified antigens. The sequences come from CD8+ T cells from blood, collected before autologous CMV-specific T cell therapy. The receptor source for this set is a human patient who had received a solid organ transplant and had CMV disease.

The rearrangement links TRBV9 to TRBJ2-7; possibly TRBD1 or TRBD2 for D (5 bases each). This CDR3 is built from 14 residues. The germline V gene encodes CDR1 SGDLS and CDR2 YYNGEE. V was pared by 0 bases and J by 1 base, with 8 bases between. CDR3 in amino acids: CASSVGGESYEQYF. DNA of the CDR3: TGTGCCAGCAGCGTAGGAGGGGAGTCCTACGAGCAGTACTTC.

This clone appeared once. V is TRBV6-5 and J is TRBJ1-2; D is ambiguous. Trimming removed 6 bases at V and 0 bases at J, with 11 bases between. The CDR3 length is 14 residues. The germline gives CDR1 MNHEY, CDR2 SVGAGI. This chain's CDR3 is CASSQTPTNYGYTF. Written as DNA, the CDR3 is TGTGCCAGCAGCCAGACACCTACTAACTATGGCTACACCTTC.

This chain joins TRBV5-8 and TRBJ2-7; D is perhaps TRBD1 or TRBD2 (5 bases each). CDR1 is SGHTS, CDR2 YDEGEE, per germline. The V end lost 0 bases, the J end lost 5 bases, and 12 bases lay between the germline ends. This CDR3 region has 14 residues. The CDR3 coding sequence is TGTGCCAGCAGCTTGGGGGGGACCGTGGACGAGCAGTACTTC. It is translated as CASSLGGTVDEQYF.

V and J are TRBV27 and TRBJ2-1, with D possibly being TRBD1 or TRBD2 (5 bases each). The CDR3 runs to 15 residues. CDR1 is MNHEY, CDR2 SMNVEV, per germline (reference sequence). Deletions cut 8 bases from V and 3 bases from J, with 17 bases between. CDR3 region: CASQDGTVGYNEQFF. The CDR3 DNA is TGTGCCAGCCAGGACGGGACGGTGGGCTACAATGAGCAGTTCTTC.

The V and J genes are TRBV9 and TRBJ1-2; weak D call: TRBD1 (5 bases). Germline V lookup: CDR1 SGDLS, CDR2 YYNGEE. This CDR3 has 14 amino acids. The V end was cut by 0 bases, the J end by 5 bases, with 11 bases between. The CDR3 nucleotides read TGTGCCAGCAGCGTAGCTCAGGGAGAGTATGGCTACACCTTC. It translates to CASSVAQGEYGYTF.

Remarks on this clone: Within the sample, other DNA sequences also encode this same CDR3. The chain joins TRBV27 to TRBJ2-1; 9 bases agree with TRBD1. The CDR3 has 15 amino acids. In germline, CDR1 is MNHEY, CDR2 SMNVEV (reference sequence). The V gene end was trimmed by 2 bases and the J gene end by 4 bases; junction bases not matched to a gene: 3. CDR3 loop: CASSLVGQGYNEQFF. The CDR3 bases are TGTGCCAGCAGTTTAGTGGGACAGGGATACAATGAGCAGTTCTTC.

CDR3 loop: CAWSPGANVLTF. The CDR3 bases are TGTGCCTGGAGTCCGGGGGCCAACGTCCTGACTTTC. This chain links TRBV30 with TRBJ2-6; D not resolved. The CDR3 has 12 amino acids. Germline-derived CDR1 and CDR2 are GTSNPN and SVGIG (reference sequence). The V gene lost 2 bases and the J gene lost 4 bases, with 3 bases spanning the gap.

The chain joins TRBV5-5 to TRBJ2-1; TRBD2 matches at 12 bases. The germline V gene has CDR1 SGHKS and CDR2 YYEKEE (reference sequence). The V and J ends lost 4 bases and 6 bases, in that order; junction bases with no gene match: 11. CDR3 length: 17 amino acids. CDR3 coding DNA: TGTGCCAGCAGCCAACTCCTAGCGGGAGGGTGGGGCAATGAGCAGTTCTTC. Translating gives CASSQLLAGGWGNEQFF.

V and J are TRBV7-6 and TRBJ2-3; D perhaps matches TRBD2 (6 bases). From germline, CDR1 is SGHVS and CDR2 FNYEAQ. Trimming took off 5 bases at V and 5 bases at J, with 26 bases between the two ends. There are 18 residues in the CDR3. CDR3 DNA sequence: TGTGCCAGCAGCACCCTTAGTAGGACCTTAGCGGCTGGAGATACGCAGTATTTT. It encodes CASSTLSRTLAAGDTQYF.

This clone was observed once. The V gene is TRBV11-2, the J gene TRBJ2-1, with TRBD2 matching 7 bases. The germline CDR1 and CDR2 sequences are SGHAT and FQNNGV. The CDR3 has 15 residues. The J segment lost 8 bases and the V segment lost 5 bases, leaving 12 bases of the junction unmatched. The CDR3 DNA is TGTGCCAGCAGCCTCGACCCGACTAGCTCCGATGAGCAGTTCTTC. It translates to CASSLDPTSSDEQFF.

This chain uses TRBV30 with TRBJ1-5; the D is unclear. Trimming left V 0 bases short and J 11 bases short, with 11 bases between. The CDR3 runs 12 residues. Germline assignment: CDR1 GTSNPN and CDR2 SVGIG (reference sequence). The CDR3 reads CAWSVGREAQHF. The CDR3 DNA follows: TGTGCCTGGAGTGTAGGCCGTGAGGCCCAGCATTTT.

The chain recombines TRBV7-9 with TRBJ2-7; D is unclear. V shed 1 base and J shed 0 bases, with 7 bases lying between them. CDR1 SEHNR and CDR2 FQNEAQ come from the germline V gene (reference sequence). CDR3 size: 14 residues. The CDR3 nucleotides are TGTGCCAGCAGCTTAGTGGGGATCTCCTACGAGCAGTACTTC. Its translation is CASSLVGISYEQYF.

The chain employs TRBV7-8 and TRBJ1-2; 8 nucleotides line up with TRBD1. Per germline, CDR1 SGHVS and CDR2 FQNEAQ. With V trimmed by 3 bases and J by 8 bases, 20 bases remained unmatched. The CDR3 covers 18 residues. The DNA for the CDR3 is TGTGCCAGCAGCTTTGGGGCAGGGGGCTCGCCGGGGCCGTGGGGCTACACCTTC. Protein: CASSFGAGGSPGPWGYTF. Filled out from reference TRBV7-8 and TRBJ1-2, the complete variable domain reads GAGVSQSPRYKVAKRGQDVALRCDPISGHVSLFWYQQALGQGPEFLTYFQNEAQLDKSGLPSDRFFAERPEGSVSTLKIQRTQQEDSAVYLCASSFGAGGSPGPWGYTFGSGTRLTVV.

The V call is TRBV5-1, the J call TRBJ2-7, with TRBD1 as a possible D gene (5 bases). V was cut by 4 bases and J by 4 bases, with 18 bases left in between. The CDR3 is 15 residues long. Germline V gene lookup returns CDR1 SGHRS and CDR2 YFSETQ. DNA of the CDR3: TGCGCCAGCAGCCCCGGACAAGGTATGAAGTACGAGCAGTACTTC. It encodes CASSPGQGMKYEQYF.

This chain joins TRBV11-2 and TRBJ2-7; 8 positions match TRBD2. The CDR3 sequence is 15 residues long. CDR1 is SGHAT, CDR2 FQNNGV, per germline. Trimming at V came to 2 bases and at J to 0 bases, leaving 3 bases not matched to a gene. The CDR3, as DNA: TGTGCCAGCAGCTTATTAGCGGGATTCTCCTACGAGCAGTACTTC. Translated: CASSLLAGFSYEQYF. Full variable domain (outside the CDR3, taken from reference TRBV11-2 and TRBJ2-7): EAGVAQSPRYKIIEKRQSVAFWCNPISGHATLYWYQQILGQGPKLLIQFQNNGVVDDSQLPKDRFSAERLKGVDSTLKIQPAKLEDSAVYLCASSLLAGFSYEQYFGPGTRLTVT.

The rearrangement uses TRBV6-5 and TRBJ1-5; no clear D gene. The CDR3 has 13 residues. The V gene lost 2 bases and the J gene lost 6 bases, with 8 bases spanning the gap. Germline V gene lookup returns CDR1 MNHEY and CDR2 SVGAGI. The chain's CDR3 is CASSYGGFQPQHF. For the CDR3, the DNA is TGTGCCAGCAGTTACGGTGGGTTTCAGCCCCAGCATTTT.

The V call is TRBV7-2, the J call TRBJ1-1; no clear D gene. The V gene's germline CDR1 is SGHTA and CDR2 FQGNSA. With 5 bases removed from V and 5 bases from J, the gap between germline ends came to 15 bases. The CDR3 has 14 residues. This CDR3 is CASSPEVGYTEAFF. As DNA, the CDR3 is TGTGCCAGCAGCCCTGAGGTGGGCTATACTGAAGCTTTCTTT.

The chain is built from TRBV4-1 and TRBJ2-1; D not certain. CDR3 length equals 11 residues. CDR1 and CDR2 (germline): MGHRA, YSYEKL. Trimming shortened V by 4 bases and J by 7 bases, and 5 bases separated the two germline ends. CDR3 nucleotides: TGCGCCAGCAGCCTAGGGAATGAGCAGTTCTTC. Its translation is CASSLGNEQFF.